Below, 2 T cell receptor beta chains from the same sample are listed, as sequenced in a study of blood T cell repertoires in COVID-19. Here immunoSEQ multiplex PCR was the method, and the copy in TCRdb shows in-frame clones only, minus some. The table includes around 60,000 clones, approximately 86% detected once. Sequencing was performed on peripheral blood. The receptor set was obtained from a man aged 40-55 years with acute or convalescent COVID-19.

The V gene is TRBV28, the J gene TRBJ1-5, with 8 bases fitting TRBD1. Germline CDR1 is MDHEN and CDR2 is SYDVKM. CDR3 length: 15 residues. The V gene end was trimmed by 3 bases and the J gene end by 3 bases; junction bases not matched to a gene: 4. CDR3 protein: CASSLGQAFNQPQHF. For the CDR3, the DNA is TGTGCCAGCAGTTTGGGACAGGCATTCAATCAGCCCCAGCATTTT.

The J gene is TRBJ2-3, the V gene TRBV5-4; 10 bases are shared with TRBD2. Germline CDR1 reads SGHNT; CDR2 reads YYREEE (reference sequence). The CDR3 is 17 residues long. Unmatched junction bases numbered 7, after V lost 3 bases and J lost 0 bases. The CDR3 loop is CASSSTFSGGSTDTQYF. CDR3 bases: TGTGCCAGCAGCTCTACCTTTAGCGGGGGGAGCACAGATACGCAGTATTTT.